Following are 5 T cell receptor beta chains from one sample sequenced in a study of blood T cell repertoires in COVID-19 (dated by TCRdb to about 2020). Receptor libraries were prepared by the immunoSEQ multiplex PCR assay. Imported from immuneACCESS, the table was reduced by TCRdb to in-frame sequences with V and J called. These copies leave out some clones; in studies compared against another copy, an unresolved V gene accounts for under half, and the cause of the remainder is not known. The sample table records under 200,000 clones; approximately 84% of these occur just once. Together, the top ten hold roughly 13% of the sample. The source material was peripheral blood. All receptors derive from a man between 18 and 35 years old with active or convalescent COVID-19.

This chain links TRBV10-3 with TRBJ2-2, with 12 bases matching TRBD2. This CDR3 contains 17 residues. Germline lookup yields CDR1 ENHRY and CDR2 SYGVKD. J gave up 2 bases and V 4 bases, and 5 bases lay outside the gene matches. In nucleotides, the CDR3 is TGTGCCATCAGTGCGGGACTAGCGGGTGGTAACACCGGGGAGCTGTTTTTT. Translated, it gives CAISAGLAGGNTGELFF.

This clone was detected only once. V is TRBV6-6 and J is TRBJ2-7, with TRBD1 matching over 8 bases. This CDR3 has 15 amino acids. Germline V gene data show CDR1 as MNHNY and CDR2 as SVGAGI (reference sequence). The trim removed 2 bases at V and 2 bases at J, leaving 5 bases unmatched. CDR3 in DNA: TGTGCCAGCAGTTACCCCCCGACAGGGGCCTACGAGCAGTACTTC. Its translation: CASSYPPTGAYEQYF.

The genes are TRBV2 and TRBJ2-7; the match to TRBD1 covers 10 bases. The germline V gene encodes CDR1 SNHLY and CDR2 FYNNEI. Trimming removed 1 base from V and 4 bases from J; junction bases left unmatched: 4. The CDR3 loop spans 15 amino acids. The CDR3 nucleotides are TGTGCCAGCAGTGAAGGCGGGACAGGGGATTACGAGCAGTACTTC. It specifies CASSEGGTGDYEQYF. The full variable domain, rest sourced from reference TRBV2 and TRBJ2-7, is EPEVTQTPSHQVTQMGQEVILRCVPISNHLYFYWYRQILGQKVEFLVSFYNNEISEKSEIFDDQFSVERPDGSNFTLKIRSTKLEDSAMYFCASSEGGTGDYEQYFGPGTRLTVT.

The chain couples TRBV13 to TRBJ1-4; tentative D call: TRBD1 (6 bases). Trimming cost V 4 bases and J 5 bases, with 20 bases left between them. This CDR3 is built from 17 residues. The V gene's germline CDR1 is PRHDT and CDR2 FYEKMQ (reference sequence). CDR3 sequence: CASSSIASRTVNEKLFF. CDR3 nucleotides: TGTGCCAGCAGCTCCATCGCCTCCCGGACAGTAAATGAAAAACTGTTTTTT.

The CDR3 sequence: CASSLGGAGYEQYF. The DNA for the CDR3 is TGCGCCAGCAGCTTGGGGGGCGCGGGGTACGAGCAGTACTTC. This chain connects TRBV5-1 to TRBJ2-7, with a possible D match to TRBD2 (6 bases). Trimming removed 0 bases at V and 4 bases at J, with 11 bases between. Germline values: CDR1 SGHRS, CDR2 YFSETQ. The CDR3 covers 14 residues.